What follows are 19 T cell receptor beta chains derived from one specimen sequenced in a study of response to subunit inactivated influenza vaccine. Each CDR3 protein gets one entry after TCRdb re-called the RT-PCR reads with MiXCR. The sample contains roughly 520,000 distinct CDR3 sequences, about 25% of which appear only once. The material was CD4+ T cells sorted from PBMCs, obtained 4 to 6 days after vaccination. These receptors were taken from a man aged 50 to 60 who received an inactivated influenza vaccine.

This clonotype showed up just a few times. This rearrangement joins TRBV20-1 to TRBJ2-7; tentative D call: TRBD1 (7 bases). Germline V lookup: CDR1 DFQATT, CDR2 SNEGSKA (reference sequence). V lost 4 bases, J lost 7 bases, and 20 bases lay in between. This CDR3 is 14 amino acids long. CDR3 residues: CSAIRRDSGWEQYF. CDR3 coding DNA: TGCAGTGCTATACGCCGGGACAGCGGGTGGGAGCAGTACTTC.

This clonotype appeared a few times. The CDR3 nucleotides read TGTGCCATCAGTGAGTCAGGGTTTAGACAGAACTCCTACAATGAGCAGTTCTTC. Its protein is CAISESGFRQNSYNEQFF. This chain links TRBV10-3 with TRBJ2-1, with D tentatively TRBD1 (5 bases). This CDR3 contains 18 residues. With 0 bases removed from V and 0 bases from J, the gap between germline ends came to 15 bases. CDR1 and CDR2 (germline): ENHRY, SYGVKD.

This clonotype has just a few counts. The rearrangement uses TRBV7-9 and TRBJ2-7, with D possibly TRBD2 on 5 matching bases. The germline CDR1 and CDR2 sequences are SEHNR and FQNEAQ (reference sequence). CDR3 size: 15 residues. The V end was cut by 5 bases, the J end by 3 bases, with 17 bases between. In nucleotides, the CDR3 is TGTGCCAGCAGCCCGCCGGGGAGAAACGACTACGAGCAGTACTTC. Translation gives CASSPPGRNDYEQYF.

This clonotype was counted between two and nine times. The rearrangement joins TRBV5-1 to TRBJ2-3, with TRBD1 matching over 10 bases. Germline assignment: CDR1 SGHRS and CDR2 YFSETQ. V was pared by 1 base and J by 2 bases, with 7 bases of the junction left unmatched. CDR3 length equals 17 residues. The CDR3 DNA is TGCGCCAGCAGCTTGTACCCCGGGACAGGGGCCACAGATACGCAGTATTTT. It encodes CASSLYPGTGATDTQYF.

The sample holds a few counts of this clonotype. CDR3 region: CASSRSGTSGSETQYF. As DNA, the CDR3 is TGTGCCAGCAGCAGATCCGGGACTAGCGGGAGTGAGACCCAGTACTTC. The chain carries TRBV7-6 and TRBJ2-5; TRBD2 matches 14 bases. Germline V gene lookup returns CDR1 SGHVS and CDR2 FNYEAQ. V lost 5 bases, J lost 5 bases, and 7 bases stayed unmatched. The CDR3 is 16 residues long.

The chain recombines TRBV29-1 with TRBJ2-3; D gene ambiguous. Germline loops: CDR1 SQVTM, CDR2 ANQGSEA. Trimming cost V 5 bases and J 0 bases, with 9 bases left between them. The CDR3 runs to 13 residues. CDR3 loop: CSVKAPSTDTQYF. The DNA of the CDR3 is TGCAGCGTTAAGGCACCGAGCACAGATACGCAGTATTTT.

The sample holds many counts of this clonotype. This chain links TRBV5-1 with TRBJ2-4; the D call may be TRBD1 or TRBD2 (5 bases each). Germline loops: CDR1 SGHRS, CDR2 YFSETQ. The CDR3 contains 14 residues. Between the trimmed V and J ends, which lost 1 base and 6 bases, there was a span of 11 bases. The CDR3 DNA is TGCGCCAGCAGCTTGACGGGGCAGGGAAACATTCAGTACTTC. Protein sequence: CASSLTGQGNIQYF.

Only a few counts were recorded for this clonotype. The chain combines TRBV20-1 with TRBJ2-5; D remains ambiguous. This CDR3 contains 14 residues. The germline V gene has CDR1 DFQATT and CDR2 SNEGSKA (reference sequence). Between the trimmed V and J ends, which lost 2 bases and 5 bases, there was a span of 15 bases. CDR3 in DNA: TGCAGTGCTAGATATGTCTACCCCAGGGAGACCCAGTACTTC. Its protein product is CSARYVYPRETQYF.

This clonotype was seen repeatedly, ten times or more. The CDR3 loop is CSVGGMETQYF. CDR3 nucleotides: TGCAGCGTTGGTGGGATGGAGACCCAGTACTTC. This chain joins TRBV29-1 and TRBJ2-5; no definite D call. The CDR3 length is 11 residues. Per germline, CDR1 SQVTM and CDR2 ANQGSEA. The ends were cut back, 4 bases at V and 5 bases at J, with 8 bases in the middle.

The chain has TRBV6-1 and TRBJ2-7, with 9 bases matching TRBD1. CDR1 and CDR2 from the germline V gene are MNHNS and SASEGT. This CDR3 spans 17 amino acids. V lost 3 bases to trimming and J lost 5 bases; unmatched junction nucleotides: 14. The CDR3 reads CASSEINQPGQGHEQYF. The CDR3 DNA reads as TGTGCCAGCAGTGAGATCAATCAACCGGGACAGGGCCACGAGCAGTACTTC.

In its sample, this clonotype was seen a few times. V gene TRBV24-1 combines with J gene TRBJ2-3, with D tentatively TRBD1 (6 bases). The CDR3 covers 15 residues. Germline CDR1 reads KGHDR; CDR2 reads SFDVKD. The V gene lost 3 bases and the J gene lost 4 bases, with 13 bases spanning the gap. DNA of the CDR3: TGTGCCACCAGTGATAGATCAGGGGCCCCAGATACGCAGTATTTT. This gives the protein CATSDRSGAPDTQYF.

The V gene is TRBV7-9, the J gene TRBJ2-5, with a tentative D call TRBD1 (6 bases). In germline, CDR1 is SEHNR, CDR2 FQNEAQ (reference sequence). V was pared by 0 bases and J by 3 bases, with 14 bases between. CDR3 length: 16 residues. The CDR3 here is CASSLAPRGAEETQYF. The CDR3 bases are TGTGCCAGCAGCTTAGCCCCCAGGGGCGCTGAAGAGACCCAGTACTTC. Based on the CDR3 plus reference TRBV7-9 and TRBJ2-5, the full variable domain is DTGVSQNPRHKITKRGQNVTFRCDPISEHNRLYWYRQTLGQGPEFLTYFQNEAQLEKSRLLSDRFSAERPKGSFSTLEIQRTEQGDSAMYLCASSLAPRGAEETQYFGPGTRLLVL.

The rearrangement uses TRBV5-8 and TRBJ2-7, with TRBD2 identical over 7 bases. The germline CDR1 and CDR2 sequences are SGHTS and YDEGEE. The length of the CDR3 is 16 residues. Germline trimming cut 1 base from V and 2 bases from J; bases unmatched to any gene: 9. DNA of the CDR3: TGTGCCAGCAGCTTGTTTCTAGCGGCGACCACCTACGAGCAGTACTTC. Translated, it gives CASSLFLAATTYEQYF.

The chain uses TRBV12-3 or TRBV12-4 and TRBJ2-3; D is uncertain. V was pared by 6 bases and J by 4 bases, with 11 bases between. The CDR3 is 13 residues long. CDR3 coding DNA: TGTGCCAGCAGCCCCTTTAGCCCAGATACGCAGTATTTT. Translation gives CASSPFSPDTQYF.

The rearrangement uses TRBV10-3 and TRBJ2-5; 8 bases match TRBD2. The junction had 5 bases not matched to a gene; V was cut back by 7 bases and J by 1 base. The CDR3 sequence is 14 residues long. Germline values: CDR1 ENHRY, CDR2 SYGVKD. CDR3 DNA: TGTGCCATCAACGACCGGGGGGGCCAAGAGACCCAGTACTTC. This sequence encodes CAINDRGGQETQYF.

Only a few counts were recorded for this clonotype. V gene TRBV12-3 or TRBV12-4 combines with J gene TRBJ2-2; possibly TRBD2 for D (6 bases). Trimming shortened V by 5 bases and J by 5 bases, and 6 bases separated the two germline ends. This CDR3 is 12 amino acids long. The CDR3 spells CASSGGTGELFF. For the CDR3, the DNA is TGTGCCAGCAGTGGGGGGACCGGGGAGCTGTTTTTT.

The chain carries TRBV21-1 and TRBJ2-4; TRBD1 was called by the table and not checked on the DNA. TRBV21-1 corresponds to a pseudogene. The CDR3 covers 16 residues. CDR3 amino acids: CASSVRTGGAKNIQYF. In DNA form, the CDR3 reads TGTGCCAGCAGCGTTCGGACAGGGGGCGCCAAAAACATTCAGTACTTC.

This clonotype has only a few counts. V gene TRBV2 combines with J gene TRBJ2-6; no definite D call. The CDR3 runs to 17 residues. Trimming shortened V by 5 bases and J by 1 base, and 15 bases separated the two germline ends. CDR1 is SNHLY, CDR2 FYNNEI, per germline. The CDR3 DNA reads as TGTGCCAGCAGTCGTCAACCCATACAATCTGGGGCCAACGTCCTGACTTTC. As protein: CASSRQPIQSGANVLTF. The variable domain in full, completed from reference TRBV2 and TRBJ2-6, reads EPEVTQTPSHQVTQMGQEVILRCVPISNHLYFYWYRQILGQKVEFLVSFYNNEISEKSEIFDDQFSVERPDGSNFTLKIRSTKLEDSAMYFCASSRQPIQSGANVLTFGAGSRLTVL.

This clonotype was found many times. Compared with germline, one end of the junction differs, possibly owing to a read error. The chain carries TRBV5-1 and TRBJ2-5, with TRBD1 identical over 8 bases. Germline CDR1 SGHRS, CDR2 YFSETQ. The CDR3 extends over 14 amino acids. CDR3 coding DNA: TGTGCCAGCAGTTTTGGACAGGGCCAAGAGACCCAGTACTTC. Translated, it gives CASSFGQGQETQYF.